This T cell receptor (beta chain) originates from a study of vaccination effects on CD4 cells after COVID-19 (dated by TCRdb to the early 2020s). Turning to the overall study: Across the study, the median time from the second dose to post-vaccine sampling was 72 days (range 14 to 241). Cultures from other donors in the study were sequenced with the Oncomine TCR Beta short-read assay on an Illumina iSeq 100. A total of approximately 9 COVID-19 convalescent patients and a handful of SARS-CoV-2-naive healthy vaccine recipients were included in the full study. SARS-CoV-2 spike-specific CD4+ TCR repertoires from before and after mRNA vaccination were compared in COVID-19 convalescent patients and in infection-naive vaccine recipients. Results the study describes overall, beyond this receptor: The study was limited by a small number of convalescent patients, and early post-infection timepoints were lacking. At late post-vaccination timepoints, both infection-induced and vaccine-induced clones showed marked clonal contraction, consistent with waning T cell responses. In healthy vaccine recipients, vaccine-induced clones were almost all SARS-CoV-2 mono-reactive, with only 1 of 255 cross-reactive with common cold coronaviruses.

To identify antigen-specific CD4+ T cell clonotypes by their expansion, the ViraFEST assay first stimulated PBMC with viral peptide pools and then applied TCR sequencing. After around ten days of culture, CD4+ T cells were isolated with the EasySep CD4+ T cell isolation kit. Each participant received two doses of an mRNA SARS-CoV-2 vaccine, either BNT162b2 or mRNA-1273. None of the healthy vaccine recipients had a prior SARS-CoV-2 infection, which was confirmed by nucleocapsid antibody tests that came back negative both before and after vaccination. Around 2.1 million PBMC per well were cultured with approximately 10 ug/ml peptides in IMDM containing around 5% human AB serum, 8.5 to 10 IU/ml IL-2 and gentamicin. On days 3 and 7, half of the culture medium was replaced with fresh IL-2-containing medium. Unless noted otherwise, every peptide stimulation condition was cultured in triplicate wells. Using Ficoll-Paque Plus gradient centrifugation, PBMC were separated from whole blood and then either used fresh or cryopreserved at -140C. Overlapping peptide pools spanned the spike proteins of SARS-CoV-2 and the common cold coronaviruses HCoV-NL63, HCoV-OC43 and HCoV-229E. The QIAamp micro DNA kit was used to extract genomic DNA from the cultured CD4+ T cells.

Based on the germline V gene (reference sequence), the CDR1 and CDR2 sequences are WNHNN and SYGVQD. Relative to germline, V is missing 4 bases and J is missing 6 bases, with 9 bases of the junction outside any gene match. From the cysteine up to the phenylalanine, the CDR3 has a length of 15 residues. This entry keeps only the CDR3 DNA: 45 bases, framed from base 1. This clone was counted a few times. Its antigen is still unknown. No base quality information exists; no much larger clone differs at one position. Library generation was performed with the immunoSEQ multiplex PCR assay. TCR beta CDR3 sequencing was performed on DNA from the cultured, isolated CD4+ T cells. The authors' analysis ran thus. Non-productive TCR sequences were removed and reads were trimmed to the CDR3 region, keeping CDR3s of at least 7 amino acids. Antigen-specific clonotypes were identified using the MANAFEST web app by comparison of expansion in peptide wells against reference cultures. To count as positive, a clone had to show expansion at FDR<0.05 compared with the reference and with all other wells, an odds ratio above 5, and a frequency above 0.1% in two replicate wells. A clonotype was called cross-reactive if it was significantly expanded both in SARS-CoV-2 spike wells and in at least one common cold coronavirus spike condition. Using the stringdist R package, CDR3 similarity was measured by Levenshtein distance, and unrooted trees were constructed with ape in R 3.6.1. Drawn from immuneACCESS, this table holds only the in-frame rearrangements with V and J called that TCRdb kept. Clones are partly lost; checked studies trace under half to an unresolved V gene and leave the rest unexplained. V and J calls plus clone size are reproduced from that table; the DNA served to infer D and trimming. A total of tens of thousands of clones appear in this sample, around 69% of them only once. In total, the top ten clones hold around a tenth of the sample.

The TCR comes from a human donor who received a COVID-19 vaccine. This specimen consisted of CD4+ T cells from PBMCs cultured with HCoV-229E spike peptides, obtained after COVID-19 vaccination. The cell subset or site label for this specimen denotes: HCoV-229E spike overlapping peptide pool stimulation. The sequence links TRBV10-1 to TRBJ1-2; 9 central bases correspond to TRBD1. The nucleotides read TGCGCCAGCAGTGGACGGACAGGGGCCTATGATGGCTACACCTTC. This gives the protein CASSGRTGAYDGYTF.